A single sample gave rise to the 9 T cell receptor beta chains below, sequenced in a study of T cells expressing NK-cell markers. TCRdb processed the 5' RACE reads again and assigns one entry to each CDR3 protein, with no DNA. This sample's clone table lists some 460,000 distinct CDR3 sequences. Sample: blood T cells: a sorted CD56 or NKG2C T cell subset, CD4+ or CD8+ T cells, or bulk PBMC T cells (not recorded which). These TCRs come from a woman between 45 and 65 years old in good health.

V gene TRBV30 combines with J gene TRBJ2-1. The V gene's germline CDR1 is GTSNPN and CDR2 SVGIG (reference sequence). The CDR3 sequence is 12 residues long. The CDR3 protein is CAWTSFYNEQFF.

The chain recombines TRBV10-3 with TRBJ2-3; the D gene TCRdb calls, TRBD2, cannot be checked with no DNA. The length of the CDR3 is 15 residues. Per germline, CDR1 ENHRY and CDR2 SYGVKD. This CDR3 reads CAISAQTSGVDTQYF.

The CDR3: CASRHQGATDTQYF. V usage is TRBV12-3 or TRBV12-4 and J usage is TRBJ2-3; the D gene TCRdb calls, TRBD1, cannot be checked with no DNA. The CDR3 sequence is 14 residues long.

CDR3 amino acids: CSASFSLGGYTF. This chain connects TRBV20-1 to TRBJ1-2. The CDR3 totals 12 residues. CDR1 and CDR2 (germline): DFQATT, SNEGSKA (reference sequence).

This chain connects TRBV29-1 to TRBJ2-5; TCRdb picks TRBD2, but there is no DNA to check that call. This CDR3 comprises 15 residues. Germline V gene sequence: CDR1 SQVTM, CDR2 ANQGSEA. This CDR3 reads CSVDGTSGFQETQYF. The variable domain in full, with the rest retrieved from reference TRBV29-1 and TRBJ2-5, is SAVISQKPSRDICQRGTSLTIQCQVDSQVTMMFWYRQQPGQSLTLIATANQGSEATYESGFVIDKFPISRPNLTFSTLTVSNMSPEDSSIYLCSVDGTSGFQETQYFGPGTRLLVL.

V and J are TRBV12-3 or TRBV12-4 and TRBJ1-1. This CDR3 region has 13 residues. The CDR3 sequence is CASSTWTAPEAFF.

The gene calls are TRBV5-1 and TRBJ2-4; TCRdb outputs TRBD1, but without DNA this stays unchecked. CDR1 SGHRS and CDR2 YFSETQ come from the germline V gene. The CDR3 sequence is 14 residues long. This chain's CDR3 is CASSLAGGKNIQYF.

The chain couples TRBV20-1 to TRBJ2-1; the D gene TCRdb calls, TRBD1, cannot be checked with no DNA. Germline lookup yields CDR1 DFQATT and CDR2 SNEGSKA (reference sequence). This CDR3 has 15 residues. Here the CDR3 reads CSALPRDRGYNEQFF.

The chain combines TRBV20-1 with TRBJ2-1. The CDR3 runs to 14 residues. Germline CDR1 reads DFQATT; CDR2 reads SNEGSKA (reference sequence). The CDR3 is CSASKPTDYNEQFF.